This T cell receptor beta chain was identified in a study of T cells in Graves' hyperthyroidism and ophthalmopathy. Study in general: Any treatment followed the collection of peripheral blood at initial diagnosis.

The germline V gene encodes CDR1 SGHRS and CDR2 YFSETQ. Trimming took 4 bases from V and 0 from J; bases not matched to a gene: 5. The CDR3 sequence is 15 residues long. TCR beta CDR3 region amplification was performed from RNA transcripts. TCR CDR3 underwent first-round RT-PCR with the HTBI primer set. TCRdb ran MiXCR on the multiplex PCR reads and lists one entry per CDR3 protein. The sample yields fewer than 650,000 distinct CDR3 sequences, roughly 14% seen once. This clonotype was observed at least ten times. Material: blood. This receptor was obtained from a woman in her twenties or thirties with Graves' hyperthyroidism that later progressed to Graves' ophthalmopathy. The V call is TRBV5-1, the J call TRBJ2-3; 7 bases match TRBD1. CDR3 protein: CASSPDRVSTDTQYF. The CDR3 DNA is TGCGCCAGCAGCCCCGACAGGGTGAGCACAGATACGCAGTATTTT.